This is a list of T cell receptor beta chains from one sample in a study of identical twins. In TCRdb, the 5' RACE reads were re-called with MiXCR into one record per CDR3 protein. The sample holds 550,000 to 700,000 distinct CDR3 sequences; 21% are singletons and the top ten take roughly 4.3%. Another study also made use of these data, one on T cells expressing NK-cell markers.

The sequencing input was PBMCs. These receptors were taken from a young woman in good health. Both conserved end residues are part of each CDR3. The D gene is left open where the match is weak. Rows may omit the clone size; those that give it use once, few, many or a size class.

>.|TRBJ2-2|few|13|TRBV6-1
CASSEWVTGELFF
TGTGCCAGCAGTGAATGGGTGACCGGGGAGCTGTTTTTT
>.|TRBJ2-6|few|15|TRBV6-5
CASSYQGLGANVLTF
TGTGCCAGCAGTTACCAGGGGCTTGGGGCCAACGTCCTGACTTTC
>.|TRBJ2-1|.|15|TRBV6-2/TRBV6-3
CASSDGAAGVNEQFF
TGTGCCAGCAGTGACGGCGCAGCCGGAGTCAATGAGCAGTTCTTC
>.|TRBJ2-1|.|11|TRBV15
CATSTTGEQFF
TGTGCCACCAGCACTACAGGGGAGCAGTTCTTC
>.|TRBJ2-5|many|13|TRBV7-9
CASTSFVSETQYF
TGTGCCAGCACCTCGTTTGTTTCCGAGACCCAGTACTTC
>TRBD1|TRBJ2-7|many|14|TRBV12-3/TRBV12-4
CASSPTGGAYEQYF
TGTGCCAGCAGCCCAACAGGGGGCGCCTACGAGCAGTACTTC
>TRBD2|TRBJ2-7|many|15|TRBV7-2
CASSLDTSGPYEQYF
TGTGCCAGCAGCTTAGATACTAGCGGGCCTTACGAGCAGTACTTC
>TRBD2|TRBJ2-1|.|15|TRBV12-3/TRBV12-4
CASSLVAGGPYEQFF
TGTGCCAGCAGTTTAGTCGCGGGGGGGCCCTATGAGCAGTTCTTC
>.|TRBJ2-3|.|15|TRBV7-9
CASSPDYTSTDTQYF
TGTGCCAGCAGCCCGGACTATACTAGCACAGATACGCAGTATTTT
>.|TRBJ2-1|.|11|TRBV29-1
CSGKSGNEQFF
TGCAGCGGAAAGAGCGGCAATGAGCAGTTCTTC
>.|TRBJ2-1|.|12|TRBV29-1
CSVLKSAYEQFF
TGCAGCGTCCTCAAGTCGGCCTATGAGCAGTTCTTC
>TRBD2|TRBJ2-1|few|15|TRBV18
CASSRTSGVDNEQFF
TGTGCCAGCTCAAGAACTAGCGGGGTTGACAATGAGCAGTTCTTC
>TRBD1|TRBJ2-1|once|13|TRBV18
CASSRDRTNEQFF
TGTGCCAGCTCACGGGACAGAACCAATGAGCAGTTCTTC
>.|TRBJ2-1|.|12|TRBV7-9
CASSSEGREQFF
TGTGCCAGCAGCTCCGAGGGCCGTGAGCAGTTCTTC
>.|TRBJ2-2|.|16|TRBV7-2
CASSLLTPMNTGELFF
TGTGCCAGCAGCTTACTGACGCCCATGAACACCGGGGAGCTGTTTTTT
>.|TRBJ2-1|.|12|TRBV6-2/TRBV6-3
CASSPRDSKQFF
TGTGCCAGCAGTCCCAGGGACTCTAAGCAGTTCTTC
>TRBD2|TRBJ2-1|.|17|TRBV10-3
CAISEAPSGRSYNEQFF
TGTGCCATCAGTGAGGCCCCTAGCGGGCGCTCCTACAATGAGCAGTTCTTC
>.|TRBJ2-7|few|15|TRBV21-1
CASSKRRPGVHEQYF
TGTGCCAGCAGCAAACGGAGGCCAGGGGTACACGAGCAGTACTTC
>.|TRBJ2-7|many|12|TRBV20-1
CSASPQVEKQYF
TGCAGTGCCTCCCCACAGGTGGAGAAGCAGTACTTC
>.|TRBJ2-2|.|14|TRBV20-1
CSANTLTNTGELFF
TGCAGTGCTAACACCCTTACGAACACCGGGGAGCTGTTTTTT
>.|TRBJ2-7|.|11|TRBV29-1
CSVVWGYEQYF
TGCAGCGTTGTGTGGGGGTACGAGCAGTACTTC
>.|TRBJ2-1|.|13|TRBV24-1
CATKGTDSNEQFF
TGTGCCACCAAGGGGACGGATAGCAATGAGCAGTTCTTC
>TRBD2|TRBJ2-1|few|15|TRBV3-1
CASSPGLAGGVEQFF
TGTGCCAGCAGCCCGGGACTAGCGGGAGGTGTTGAGCAGTTCTTC
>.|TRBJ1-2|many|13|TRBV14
CASSQDEGFGYTF
TGTGCCAGCAGCCAAGATGAGGGGTTCGGCTACACCTTC
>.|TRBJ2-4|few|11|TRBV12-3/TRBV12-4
CASSLDLTQYF
TGTGCCAGCAGTTTGGACTTGACGCAGTACTTC
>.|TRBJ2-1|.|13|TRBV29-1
CSAKPGGPREQFF
TGCAGCGCGAAGCCCGGGGGCCCCCGGGAGCAGTTCTTC
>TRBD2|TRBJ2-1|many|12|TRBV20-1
CSTLAGHNEQFF
TGCAGTACCTTAGCGGGGCACAATGAGCAGTTCTTC